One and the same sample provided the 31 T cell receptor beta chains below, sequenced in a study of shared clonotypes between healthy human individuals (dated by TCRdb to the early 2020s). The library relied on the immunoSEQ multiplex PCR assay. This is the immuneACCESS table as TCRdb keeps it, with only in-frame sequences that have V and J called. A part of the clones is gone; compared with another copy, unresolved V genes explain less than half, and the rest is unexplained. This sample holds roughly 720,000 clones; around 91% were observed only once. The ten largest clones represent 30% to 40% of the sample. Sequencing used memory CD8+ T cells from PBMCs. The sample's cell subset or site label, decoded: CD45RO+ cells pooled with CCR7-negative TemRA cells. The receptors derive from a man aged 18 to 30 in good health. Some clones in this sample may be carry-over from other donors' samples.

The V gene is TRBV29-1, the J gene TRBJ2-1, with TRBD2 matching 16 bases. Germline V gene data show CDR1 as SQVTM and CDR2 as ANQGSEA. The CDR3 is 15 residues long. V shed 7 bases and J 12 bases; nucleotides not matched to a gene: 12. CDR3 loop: CSATRGLAGGDRQFF. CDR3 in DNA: TGCAGCGCCACCCGGGGACTAGCGGGAGGGGACCGGCAGTTCTTC.

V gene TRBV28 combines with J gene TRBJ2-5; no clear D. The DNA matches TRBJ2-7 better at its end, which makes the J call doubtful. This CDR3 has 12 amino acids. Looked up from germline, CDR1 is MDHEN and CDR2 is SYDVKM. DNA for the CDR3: TGTGCCAGCACGCGGAGCTCCTACGAGCAGTACTTC. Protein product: CASTRSSYEQYF.

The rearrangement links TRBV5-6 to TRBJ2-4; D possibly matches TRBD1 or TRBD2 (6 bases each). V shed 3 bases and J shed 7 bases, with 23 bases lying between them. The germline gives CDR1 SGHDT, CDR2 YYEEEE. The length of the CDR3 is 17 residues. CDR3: CASSSQPGWGAKNIQYF. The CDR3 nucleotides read TGTGCCAGCAGCTCCCAACCGGGGTGGGGGGCTAAGAACATTCAGTACTTC.

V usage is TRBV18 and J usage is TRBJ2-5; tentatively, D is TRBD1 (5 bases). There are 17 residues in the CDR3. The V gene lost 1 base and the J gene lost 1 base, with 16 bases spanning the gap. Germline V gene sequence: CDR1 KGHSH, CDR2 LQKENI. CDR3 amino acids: CASSPQRAGKAQETQYF. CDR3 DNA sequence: TGTGCCAGCTCACCACAACGTGCAGGGAAAGCCCAAGAGACCCAGTACTTC.

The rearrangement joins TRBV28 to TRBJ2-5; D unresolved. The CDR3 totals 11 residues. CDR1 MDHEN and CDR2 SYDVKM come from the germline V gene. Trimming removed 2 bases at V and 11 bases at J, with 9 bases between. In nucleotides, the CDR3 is TGTGCCAGCAGTTTAGGGTTTGAGCAGTACTTC. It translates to CASSLGFEQYF. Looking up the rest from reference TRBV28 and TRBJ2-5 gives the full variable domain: DVKVTQSSRYLVKRTGEKVFLECVQDMDHENMFWYRQDPGLGLRLIYFSYDVKMKEKGDIPEGYSVSREKKERFSLILESASTNQTSMYLCASSLGFEQYFGPGTRLLVL.

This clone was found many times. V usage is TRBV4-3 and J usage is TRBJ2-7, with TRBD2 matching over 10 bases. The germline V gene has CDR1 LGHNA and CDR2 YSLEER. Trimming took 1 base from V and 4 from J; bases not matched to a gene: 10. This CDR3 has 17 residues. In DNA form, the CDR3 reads TGCGCCAGCAGCCAAGTGAAAAGCGGGAGGGCCGTATACGAGCAGTACTTC. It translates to CASSQVKSGRAVYEQYF.

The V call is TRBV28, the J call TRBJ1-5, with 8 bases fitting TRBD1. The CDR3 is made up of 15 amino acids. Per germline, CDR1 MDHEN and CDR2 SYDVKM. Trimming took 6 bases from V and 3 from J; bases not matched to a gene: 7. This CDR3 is CASSSRTGNNQPQHF. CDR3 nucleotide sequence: TGTGCCAGCAGCTCCCGGACAGGGAACAATCAGCCCCAGCATTTT. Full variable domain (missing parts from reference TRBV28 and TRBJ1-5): DVKVTQSSRYLVKRTGEKVFLECVQDMDHENMFWYRQDPGLGLRLIYFSYDVKMKEKGDIPEGYSVSREKKERFSLILESASTNQTSMYLCASSSRTGNNQPQHFGDGTRLSIL.

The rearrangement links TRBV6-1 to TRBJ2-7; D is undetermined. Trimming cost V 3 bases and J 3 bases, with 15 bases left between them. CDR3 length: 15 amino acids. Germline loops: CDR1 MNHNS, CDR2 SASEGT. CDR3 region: CASSEPTRPRYEQYF. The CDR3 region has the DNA TGTGCCAGCAGTGAGCCCACCAGGCCCCGCTACGAGCAGTACTTC.

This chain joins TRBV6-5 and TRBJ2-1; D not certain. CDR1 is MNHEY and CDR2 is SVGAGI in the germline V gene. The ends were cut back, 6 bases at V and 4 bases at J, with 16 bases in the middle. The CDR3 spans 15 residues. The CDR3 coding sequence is TGTGCCAGCAGCCTCGGAAGAACCAAGTACAATGAGCAGTTCTTC. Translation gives CASSLGRTKYNEQFF.

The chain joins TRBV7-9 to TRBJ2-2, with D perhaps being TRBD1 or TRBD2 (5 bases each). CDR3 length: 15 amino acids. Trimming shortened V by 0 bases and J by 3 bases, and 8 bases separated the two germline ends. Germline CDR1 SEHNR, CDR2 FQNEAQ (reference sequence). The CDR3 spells CASSLAGGYTGELFF. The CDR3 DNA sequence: TGTGCCAGCAGCTTAGCTGGGGGATACACCGGGGAGCTGTTTTTT.

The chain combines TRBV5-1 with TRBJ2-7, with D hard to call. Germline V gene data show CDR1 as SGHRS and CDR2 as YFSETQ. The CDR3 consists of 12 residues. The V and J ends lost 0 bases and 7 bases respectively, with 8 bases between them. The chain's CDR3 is CASSLGQREQYF. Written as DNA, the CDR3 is TGCGCCAGCAGCTTGGGCCAAAGAGAGCAGTACTTC. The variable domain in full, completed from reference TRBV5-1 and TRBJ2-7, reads KAGVTQTPRYLIKTRGQQVTLSCSPISGHRSVSWYQQTPGQGLQFLFEYFSETQRNKGNFPGRFSGRQFSNSRSEMNVSTLELGDSALYLCASSLGQREQYFGPGTRLTVT.

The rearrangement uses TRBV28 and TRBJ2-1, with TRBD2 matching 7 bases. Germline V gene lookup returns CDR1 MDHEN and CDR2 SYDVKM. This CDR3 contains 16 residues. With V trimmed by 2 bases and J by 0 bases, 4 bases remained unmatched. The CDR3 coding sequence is TGTGCCAGCAGTTTAGGGGAGGGAAGCTCCTACAATGAGCAGTTCTTC. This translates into CASSLGEGSSYNEQFF.

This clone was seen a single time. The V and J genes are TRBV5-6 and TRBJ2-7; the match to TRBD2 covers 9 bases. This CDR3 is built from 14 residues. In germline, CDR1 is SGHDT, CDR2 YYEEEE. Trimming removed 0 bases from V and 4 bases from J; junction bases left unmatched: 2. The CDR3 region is CASSLGTSVYEQYF. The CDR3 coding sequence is TGTGCCAGCAGCTTGGGGACTAGCGTTTACGAGCAGTACTTC.

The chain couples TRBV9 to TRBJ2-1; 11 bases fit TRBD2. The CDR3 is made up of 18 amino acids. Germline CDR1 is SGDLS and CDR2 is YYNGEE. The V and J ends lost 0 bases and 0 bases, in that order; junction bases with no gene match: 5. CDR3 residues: CASSVGASGRSSYNEQFF. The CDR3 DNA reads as TGTGCCAGCAGCGTAGGGGCTAGCGGGAGGAGCTCCTACAATGAGCAGTTCTTC.

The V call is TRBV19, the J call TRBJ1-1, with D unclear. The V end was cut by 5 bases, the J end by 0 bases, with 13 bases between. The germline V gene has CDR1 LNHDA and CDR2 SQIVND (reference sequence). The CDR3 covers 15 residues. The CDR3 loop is CASSPDGVMNTEAFF. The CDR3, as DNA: TGTGCCAGTAGTCCAGACGGAGTCATGAACACTGAAGCTTTCTTT.

In DNA form, the CDR3 reads TGTGCCACCAGCAGAGGGGCTGGACTATCTTCGAACGAGCAGTACTTC. Encoded protein: CATSRGAGLSSNEQYF. The chain combines TRBV15 with TRBJ2-7; TRBD2 is a possible D gene (6 bases). The germline gives CDR1 LNHNV, CDR2 YYDKDF (reference sequence). The CDR3 contains 16 residues. V lost 1 base and J 5 bases, leaving 18 bases between the germline ends.

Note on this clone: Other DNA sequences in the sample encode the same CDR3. CDR3 sequence reads: CASSLSQGPEAFF. The CDR3 coding sequence is TGTGCCAGCAGTTTATCGCAAGGACCCGAAGCTTTCTTT. This chain connects TRBV27 to TRBJ1-1; D not resolved. V was pared by 0 bases and J by 8 bases, with 10 bases between. CDR1 is MNHEY and CDR2 is SMNVEV in the germline V gene (reference sequence). CDR3 length: 13 amino acids.

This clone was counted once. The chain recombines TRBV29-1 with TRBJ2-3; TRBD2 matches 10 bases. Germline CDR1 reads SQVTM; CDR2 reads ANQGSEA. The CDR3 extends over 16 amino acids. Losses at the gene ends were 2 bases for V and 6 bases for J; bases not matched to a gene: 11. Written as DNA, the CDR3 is TGCAGCGTTGAACGACCCTCTAGCGGGAGAGCGGATACGCAGTATTTT. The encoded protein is CSVERPSSGRADTQYF.

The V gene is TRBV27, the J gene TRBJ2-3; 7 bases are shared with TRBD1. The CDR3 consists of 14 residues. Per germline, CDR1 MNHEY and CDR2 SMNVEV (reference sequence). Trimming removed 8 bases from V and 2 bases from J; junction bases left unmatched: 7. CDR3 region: CASQDRAYTDTQYF. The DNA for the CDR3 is TGTGCCAGCCAAGACAGGGCTTACACAGATACGCAGTATTTT.

The CDR3 spells CASSLKRETPFSSEQYF. The CDR3 DNA follows: TGTGCCAGCAGCTTGAAGCGGGAGACCCCCTTCAGTTCCGAGCAGTACTTC. The rearrangement joins TRBV5-4 to TRBJ2-7; 8 bases map to TRBD2. The CDR3 loop spans 17 amino acids. Germline values: CDR1 SGHNT, CDR2 YYREEE (reference sequence). V trimming: 1 base; J trimming: 6 bases; junction bases outside the gene matches: 15.

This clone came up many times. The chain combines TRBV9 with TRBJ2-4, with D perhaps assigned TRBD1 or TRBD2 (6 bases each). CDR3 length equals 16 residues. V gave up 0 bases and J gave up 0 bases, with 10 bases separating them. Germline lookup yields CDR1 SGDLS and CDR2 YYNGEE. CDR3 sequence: CASSVEPGAAKNIQYF. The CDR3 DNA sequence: TGTGCCAGCAGCGTAGAACCGGGGGCAGCCAAAAACATTCAGTACTTC.

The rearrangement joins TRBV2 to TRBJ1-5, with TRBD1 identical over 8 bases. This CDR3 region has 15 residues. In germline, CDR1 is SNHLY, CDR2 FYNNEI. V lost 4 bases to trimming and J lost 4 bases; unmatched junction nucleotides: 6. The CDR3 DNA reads TGTGCCAGCAGTGGAGGACAGGGTCCAAATCAGCCCCAGCATTTT. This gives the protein CASSGGQGPNQPQHF.

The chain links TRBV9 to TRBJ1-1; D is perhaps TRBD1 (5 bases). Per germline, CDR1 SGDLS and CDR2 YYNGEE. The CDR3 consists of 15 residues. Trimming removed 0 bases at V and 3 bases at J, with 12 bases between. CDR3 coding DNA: TGTGCCAGCAGCGTAGGGAGGGGTTTCGACACTGAAGCTTTCTTT. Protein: CASSVGRGFDTEAFF.

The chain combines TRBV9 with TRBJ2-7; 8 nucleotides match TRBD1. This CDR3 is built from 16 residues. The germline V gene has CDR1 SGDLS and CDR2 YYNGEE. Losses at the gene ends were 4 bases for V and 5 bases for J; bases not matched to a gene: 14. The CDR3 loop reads CASSPRPGQGAHEQYF. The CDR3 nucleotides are TGTGCCAGCAGCCCCAGGCCTGGACAGGGTGCCCACGAGCAGTACTTC.

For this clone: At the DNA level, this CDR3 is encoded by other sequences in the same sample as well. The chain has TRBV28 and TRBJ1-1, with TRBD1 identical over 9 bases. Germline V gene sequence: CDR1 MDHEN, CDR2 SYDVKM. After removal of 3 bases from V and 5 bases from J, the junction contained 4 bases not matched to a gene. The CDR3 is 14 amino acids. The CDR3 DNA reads TGTGCCAGCAGTTTTGGGACAGGGTGGACTGAAGCTTTCTTT. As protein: CASSFGTGWTEAFF.

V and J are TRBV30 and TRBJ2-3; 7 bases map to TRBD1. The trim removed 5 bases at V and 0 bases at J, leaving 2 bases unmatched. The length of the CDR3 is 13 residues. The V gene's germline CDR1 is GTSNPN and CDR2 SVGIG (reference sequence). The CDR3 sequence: CAWADRSTDTQYF. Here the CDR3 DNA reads TGTGCCTGGGCGGACAGGAGCACAGATACGCAGTATTTT.

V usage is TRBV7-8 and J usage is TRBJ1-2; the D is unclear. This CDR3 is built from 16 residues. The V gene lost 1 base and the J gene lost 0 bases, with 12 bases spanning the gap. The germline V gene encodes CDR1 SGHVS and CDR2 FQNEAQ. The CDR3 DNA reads TGTGCCAGCAGCTTAGACGTGGCAGCGGCTAACTATGGCTACACCTTC. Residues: CASSLDVAAANYGYTF.

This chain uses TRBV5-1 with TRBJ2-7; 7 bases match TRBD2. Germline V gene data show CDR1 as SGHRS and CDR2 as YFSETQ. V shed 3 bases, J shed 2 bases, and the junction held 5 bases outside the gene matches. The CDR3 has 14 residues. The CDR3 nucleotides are TGCGCCAGCAGCTGGGGTCTAGCGGCCTACGAGCAGTACTTC. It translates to CASSWGLAAYEQYF.

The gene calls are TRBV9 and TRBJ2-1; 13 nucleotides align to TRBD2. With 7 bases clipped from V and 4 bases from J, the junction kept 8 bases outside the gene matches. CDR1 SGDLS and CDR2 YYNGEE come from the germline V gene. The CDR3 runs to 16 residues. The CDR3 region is CASAYPLAGGYNEQFF. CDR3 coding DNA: TGTGCCAGCGCGTACCCACTAGCGGGAGGGTACAATGAGCAGTTCTTC.

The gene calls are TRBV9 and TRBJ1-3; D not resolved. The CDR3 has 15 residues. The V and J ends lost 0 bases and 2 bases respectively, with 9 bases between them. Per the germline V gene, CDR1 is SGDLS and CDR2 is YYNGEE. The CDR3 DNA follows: TGTGCCAGCAGCGTAGATCTGGGCACTGGAAACACCATATATTTT. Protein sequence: CASSVDLGTGNTIYF.

This chain's CDR3 is CSVVRQGVDYGYTF. CDR3 bases: TGCAGCGTTGTGCGACAGGGGGTAGACTATGGCTACACCTTC. This chain connects TRBV29-1 to TRBJ1-2; 9 bases agree with TRBD1. V was pared by 4 bases and J by 3 bases, with 6 bases of the junction left unmatched. CDR1 is SQVTM, CDR2 ANQGSEA, per germline. The CDR3 is made up of 14 amino acids.